The sequence of this TCR beta chain was determined in a study of STAT5B mutations in CD4+ large granular lymphocyte leukemia. Whole-study results and caveats: Patient CD4-sorted repertoires stayed more clonal than healthy ones after leukemic-clone removal. Compared with healthy controls (2/35), patient top clones favored TRBV06 (8/27).

TCRdb's copy holds only in-frame clones and misses some; the assay was immunoSEQ multiplex PCR. Of some 23,000 clones in the sample, 74% are singletons; the top ten hold over 8%. Control samples were healthy donors' buffy coats. With respect to this clone: Antigen specificity is unknown.

The germline CDR1 and CDR2 sequences are SGHRS and YFSETQ. The ends were cut back, 4 bases at V and 4 bases at J, with 23 bases in the middle. This CDR3 has 17 amino acids. This TCR derives from a human donor in good health. The sequenced material came from CD4+ T cells from blood buffy coats. This sequence joins TRBV5-1 and TRBJ1-1; D ambiguous. CDR3 residues: CASSRGRSELSSTEAFF. CDR3 coding DNA: TGCGCCAGCAGCCGAGGGCGTTCAGAATTATCGAGCACTGAAGCTTTCTTT.